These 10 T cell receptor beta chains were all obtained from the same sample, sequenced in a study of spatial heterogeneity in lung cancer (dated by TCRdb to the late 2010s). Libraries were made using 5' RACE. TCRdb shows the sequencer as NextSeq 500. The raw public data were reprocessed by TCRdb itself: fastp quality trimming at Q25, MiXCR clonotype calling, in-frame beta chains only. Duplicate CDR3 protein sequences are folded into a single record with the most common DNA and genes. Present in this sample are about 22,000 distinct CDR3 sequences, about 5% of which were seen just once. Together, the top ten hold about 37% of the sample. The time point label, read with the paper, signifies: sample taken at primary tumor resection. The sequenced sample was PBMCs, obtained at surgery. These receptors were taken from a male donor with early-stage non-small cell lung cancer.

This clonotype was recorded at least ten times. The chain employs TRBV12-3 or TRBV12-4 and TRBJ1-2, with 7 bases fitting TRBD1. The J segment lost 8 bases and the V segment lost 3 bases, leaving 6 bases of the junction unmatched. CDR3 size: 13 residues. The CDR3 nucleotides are TGTGCCAGCAGTTTGCTAACAGGGGAAGGCTACACCTTC. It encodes CASSLLTGEGYTF.

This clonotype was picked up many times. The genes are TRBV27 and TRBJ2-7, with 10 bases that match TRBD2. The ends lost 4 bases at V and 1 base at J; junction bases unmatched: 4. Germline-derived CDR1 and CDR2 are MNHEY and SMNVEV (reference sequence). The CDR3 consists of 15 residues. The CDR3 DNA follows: TGTGCCAGCAGTTCGAGGACTAGCGGATCCTACGAGCAGTACTTC. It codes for CASSSRTSGSYEQYF.

The CDR3 sequence is CASSLALAYYTGELFF. CDR3 coding DNA: TGTGCCAGCAGCTTAGCGCTAGCGTATTACACCGGGGAGCTGTTTTTT. The chain combines TRBV7-2 with TRBJ2-2; maybe TRBD2 (6 bases). Per germline, CDR1 SGHTA and CDR2 FQGNSA. With 0 bases removed from V and 3 bases from J, the gap between germline ends came to 11 bases. The CDR3 has 16 amino acids.

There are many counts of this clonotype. The CDR3, as DNA: TGCGCCAGCAGCTCAGACCCACCCAGCTCTGGAAACACCATATATTTT. It is translated as CASSSDPPSSGNTIYF. The V call is TRBV5-1, the J call TRBJ1-3; unclear D gene. This CDR3 is built from 16 residues. Trimming pared 3 bases from V and 0 bases from J, leaving 13 bases between. Germline CDR1 SGHRS, CDR2 YFSETQ.

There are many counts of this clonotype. The CDR3 is CASKVTPLSSYEQYF. CDR3 sequence (DNA): TGTGCCAGCAAAGTTACCCCCCTGAGCTCCTACGAGCAGTACTTC. The rearrangement links TRBV6-5 to TRBJ2-7; D gene ambiguous. Germline V CDR1 and CDR2: MNHEY, SVGAGI. CDR3 size: 15 residues. V was pared by 7 bases and J by 0 bases, with 16 bases between.

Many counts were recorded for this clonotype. CDR3: CASSRDFRTDTQYF. The CDR3 region has the DNA TGTGCCAGCAGCCGGGACTTCCGCACAGATACGCAGTATTTT. The chain uses TRBV7-8 and TRBJ2-3; D is perhaps TRBD2 (6 bases). V was shortened by 5 bases and J by 1 base, with 10 bases between the two germline ends. Germline values: CDR1 SGHVS, CDR2 FQNEAQ. This CDR3 has 14 residues.

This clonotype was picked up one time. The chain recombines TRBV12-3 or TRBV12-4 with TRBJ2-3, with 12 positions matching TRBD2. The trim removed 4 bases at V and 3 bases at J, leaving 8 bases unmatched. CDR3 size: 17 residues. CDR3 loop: CASSSTTSGGPTDTQYF. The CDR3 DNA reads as TGTGCCAGCAGTTCGACTACTAGCGGGGGGCCGACAGATACGCAGTATTTT.

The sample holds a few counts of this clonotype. This chain's CDR3 is CASSPLPRSNEQFF. CDR3 nucleotides: TGTGCCAGCAGTCCCCTTCCCCGTTCCAATGAGCAGTTCTTC. The chain recombines TRBV12-3 or TRBV12-4 with TRBJ2-1, with D uncertain. CDR3 size: 14 residues. The germline V and J ends were trimmed by 5 bases and 6 bases, with 14 bases remaining between them.

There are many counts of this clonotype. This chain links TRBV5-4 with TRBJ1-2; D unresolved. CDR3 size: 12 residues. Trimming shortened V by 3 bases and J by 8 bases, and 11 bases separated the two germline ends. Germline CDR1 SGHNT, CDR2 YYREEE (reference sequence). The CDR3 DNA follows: TGTGCCAGCAGCTCGACGAGTCGAGGCTACACCTTC. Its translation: CASSSTSRGYTF.

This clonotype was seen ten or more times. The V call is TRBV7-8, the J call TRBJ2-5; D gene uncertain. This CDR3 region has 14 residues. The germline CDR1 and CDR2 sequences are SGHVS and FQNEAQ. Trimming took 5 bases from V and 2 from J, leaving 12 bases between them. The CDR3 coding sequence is TGTGCCAGCAGCCTAGTATCTGGGCAAGAGACCCAGTACTTC. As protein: CASSLVSGQETQYF.